This T cell receptor (beta chain) comes out of a study of blood T cell repertoires in COVID-19. The overall study: COVID-19 samples collected from the United States, Italy and Spain covered acute and convalescent phases. Nucleic acid was either cDNA or gDNA, and it came from T cells, B-cell-depleted T cells, or PBMCs.

Deletions cut 4 bases from V and 3 bases from J, with 11 bases between. The CDR3 covers 13 residues. CDR1 SGHTS and CDR2 YDEGEE come from the germline V gene. Seattle's cohort entered during active infection and was followed longitudinally. Study processing details: Estimation of nucleated cell counts relied on the amplification of reference gene primers. Using immunoSEQ multiplex PCR, the repertoire was profiled, and TCRdb retains in-frame clones only, with some absent. V and J calls and clone size are given by that table; D and trimming were obtained from the DNA. Among about 150,000 clones listed, around 85% were seen once.

The sequence was collected from a man aged 55 to 69 with COVID-19, enrolled during active disease. The V gene is TRBV5-8, the J gene TRBJ2-7; possibly TRBD2 for D (5 bases). Sequenced material: peripheral blood. DNA for the CDR3: TGTGCCAGCAGCATCCGGACTCGCTACGAGCAGTACTTC. This sequence encodes CASSIRTRYEQYF. The full variable domain, completed using reference TRBV5-8 and TRBJ2-7, is EAGVTQSPTHLIKTRGQQATLRCSPISGHTSVYWYQQALGLGLQFLLWYDEGEERNRGNFPPRFSGRQFPNYSSELNVNALELEDSALYLCASSIRTRYEQYFGPGTRLTVT.